This record covers a single TCR beta chain. The data stem from a study of blood T cell repertoires in COVID-19. Study-wide background: Sites across the United States, Italy and Spain contributed samples from acute and convalescent COVID-19. In each case, the material was cDNA or gDNA derived from T cells, B-cell-depleted T cells, or PBMCs.

V shed 4 bases and J shed 4 bases, with 11 bases lying between them. The CDR3 is 13 amino acids. The germline CDR1 and CDR2 sequences are SGHTA and FQGNSA. Authors' processing steps: Estimates of nucleated cell counts were drawn from the amplification of reference gene primers. The assay was immunoSEQ multiplex PCR, and TCRdb's table has in-frame clones only and misses some. V, J and clone size reflect that table, while D and trimming were determined from the DNA. The profile shows about 44,000 clones, approximately 88% of them singletons. This sequence joins TRBV7-2 and TRBJ2-7, with D perhaps matching TRBD2 (6 bases). The sample consisted of peripheral blood. The clonotype was recovered from a woman aged 40 to 55 with acute or convalescent COVID-19. CDR3 nucleotide sequence: TGTGCCAGCAGCTCCTCGGGGGAATACGAGCAGTACTTC. Amino acid sequence: CASSSSGEYEQYF. The full variable domain, with the rest looked up from reference TRBV7-2 and TRBJ2-7, is GAGVSQSPSNKVTEKGKDVELRCDPISGHTALYWYRQSLGQGLEFLIYFQGNSAPDKSGLPSDRFSAERTGGSVSTLTIQRTQQEDSAVYLCASSSSGEYEQYFGPGTRLTVT.